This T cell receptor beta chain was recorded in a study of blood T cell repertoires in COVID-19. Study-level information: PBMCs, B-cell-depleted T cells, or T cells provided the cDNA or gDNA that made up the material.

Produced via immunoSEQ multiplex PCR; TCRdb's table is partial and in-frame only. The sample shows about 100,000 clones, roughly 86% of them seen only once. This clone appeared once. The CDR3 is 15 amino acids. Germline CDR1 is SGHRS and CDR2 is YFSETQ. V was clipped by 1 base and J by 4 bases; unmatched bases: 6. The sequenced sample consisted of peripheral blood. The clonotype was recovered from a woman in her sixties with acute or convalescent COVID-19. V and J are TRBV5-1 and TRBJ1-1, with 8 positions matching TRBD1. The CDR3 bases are TGCGCCAGCAGCTTGTTTACAGGGGGGAGCACTGAAGCTTTCTTT. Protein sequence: CASSLFTGGSTEAFF.